This T cell receptor beta chain emerged from a study of T cells in Graves' hyperthyroidism and ophthalmopathy. RNA transcripts were the template for amplifying TCR beta CDR3 regions. HTBI primers were the set used in a first-round RT-PCR of the TCR CDR3. Each CDR3 protein is one row after TCRdb ran MiXCR on the multiplex PCR reads. In the table there are 700,000 to 850,000 distinct CDR3 sequences, roughly a third of which are singletons. Per the germline V gene, CDR1 is MNHNS and CDR2 is SASEGT. The length of the CDR3 is 14 residues. V lost 7 bases and J 8 bases, leaving 17 bases between the germline ends.

This clonotype was obtained from a woman in her forties with Graves' hyperthyroidism. The J gene is TRBJ1-4, the V gene TRBV6-1; D is ambiguous. Input material: blood. As DNA, the CDR3 is TGTGCCAGCACTGACCAGCAATTCGTCGAAAAACTGTTTTTT. This translates into CASTDQQFVEKLFF.